These 25 T cell receptor beta chains were sequenced from one sample in a study of Ad26.COV2.S vaccination and SARS-CoV-2 variants. Treatment meaning: some 20 received Ad26.COV2.S at low or high dose, single or two shots; about 5 received placebo; per-sample allocation not given. After the first vaccine or placebo injection, samples were drawn on day 63. Using immunoSEQ multiplex PCR, the repertoire was profiled, and TCRdb retains in-frame clones only, with some absent. The table records some 270,000 clones, 87% of them present only once. The sequencing used peripheral blood, collected in a trial of Ad26.COV2.S vaccine versus placebo. Receptors were obtained from a person between 18 and 60 years old who received the Ad26.COV2.S COVID-19 vaccine or a placebo.

As for this clone: It is unclear where the CDR3 begins or ends on the DNA, so no DNA is shown, and the CDR3 is as TCRdb lists it. V is TRBV19 and J is TRBJ1-3. Termini included, the CDR3 measures 18 amino acids. CDR1 and CDR2 (germline): LNHDA, SQIVND (reference sequence). CDR3 protein: CASTSVLSEARSGNTIYF.

V gene TRBV10-3 combines with J gene TRBJ1-5; D is unresolved. Trimming stripped 3 bases from V and 0 bases from J, with 9 bases between. This CDR3 is 15 amino acids long. The germline CDR1 and CDR2 sequences are ENHRY and SYGVKD. CDR3 sequence (DNA): TGTGCCATCAGTGACGGAGGTTTTAGCAATCAGCCCCAGCATTTT. It specifies CAISDGGFSNQPQHF.

This chain connects TRBV7-6 to TRBJ2-5, with D perhaps TRBD1 (6 bases). The germline V gene encodes CDR1 SGHVS and CDR2 FNYEAQ. The length of the CDR3 is 15 residues. Trimming took off 1 base at V and 5 bases at J, with 14 bases between the two ends. The CDR3 loop reads CASSLGLGRGETQYF. The CDR3 coding sequence is TGTGCCAGCAGCTTAGGTTTGGGAAGGGGGGAGACCCAGTACTTC.

This clone was observed a handful of times. The V gene is TRBV3-1 (or the pseudogene TRBV3-2), the J gene TRBJ2-3; D is perhaps TRBD1 (6 bases). Per the germline V gene, CDR1 is LGHDT and CDR2 is YNNKEL (reference sequence). Trimming took 4 bases from V and 2 from J, leaving 10 bases between them. The CDR3 is 14 amino acids. The CDR3 DNA sequence: TGTGCCAGCAGCCTAGGGACAAACACAGATACGCAGTATTTT. It specifies CASSLGTNTDTQYF.

The chain couples TRBV15 to TRBJ2-1, with 16 bases aligning to TRBD2. V lost 1 base to trimming and J lost 6 bases; unmatched junction nucleotides: 9. Germline CDR1 LNHNV, CDR2 YYDKDF (reference sequence). This CDR3 spans 19 amino acids. DNA for the CDR3: TGTGCCACCAGCAGAGCCTCCGGGACTAGCGGGAGGGCTAGCAATGAGCAGTTCTTC. Translation gives CATSRASGTSGRASNEQFF.

This chain connects TRBV7-8 to TRBJ2-1, with 7 bases that match TRBD1. V lost 4 bases, J lost 2 bases, and 14 bases stayed unmatched. CDR1 SGHVS and CDR2 FQNEAQ come from the germline V gene. The CDR3 runs 18 residues. CDR3 loop: CASSSTQDRTRPYNEQFF. The CDR3 DNA sequence: TGTGCCAGCAGCTCGACCCAGGACAGGACGCGACCCTACAATGAGCAGTTCTTC.

The chain has TRBV3-1 (or the pseudogene TRBV3-2) and TRBJ2-2; possibly TRBD2 for D (5 bases). Germline values: CDR1 LGHDT, CDR2 YNNKEL (reference sequence). V was shortened by 1 base and J by 4 bases, with 13 bases between the two germline ends. This CDR3 comprises 16 residues. The CDR3 DNA follows: TGTGCCAGCAGCCAAGTGGGTCTCGGGGTCACCGGGGAGCTGTTTTTT. Amino acid sequence: CASSQVGLGVTGELFF.

This chain connects TRBV11-2 to TRBJ2-1; 10 bases map to TRBD1. V shed 0 bases, J shed 4 bases, and the junction held 9 bases outside the gene matches. This CDR3 has 18 residues. Germline CDR1 reads SGHAT; CDR2 reads FQNNGV. The CDR3 region is CASSLDHLGDRGYNEQFF. CDR3 sequence (DNA): TGTGCCAGCAGCTTAGATCACTTGGGGGACAGGGGATACAATGAGCAGTTCTTC.

V is TRBV11-2 and J is TRBJ2-6, with D perhaps matching TRBD1 (6 bases). Germline CDR1 is SGHAT and CDR2 is FQNNGV. V gave up 5 bases and J gave up 0 bases, with 14 bases separating them. The CDR3 loop spans 17 amino acids. The CDR3 DNA follows: TGTGCCAGCAGCACCCGGGGACAATCCTCTGGGGCCAACGTCCTGACTTTC. Its translation is CASSTRGQSSGANVLTF.

In this sample, this clone turned up a few times. The V and J genes are TRBV7-9 and TRBJ1-1, with D tentatively TRBD1 (5 bases). The CDR3 covers 14 residues. Between the trimmed V and J ends, which lost 0 bases and 5 bases, there was a span of 10 bases. The germline V gene encodes CDR1 SEHNR and CDR2 FQNEAQ (reference sequence). This CDR3 reads CASSLAVGETEAFF. As DNA, the CDR3 is TGTGCCAGCAGCTTAGCAGTAGGGGAGACTGAAGCTTTCTTT.

This rearrangement joins TRBV5-6 to TRBJ2-1, with D uncertain. V was clipped by 0 bases and J by 12 bases, with 10 bases between them. The CDR3 sequence is 12 residues long. CDR1 is SGHDT and CDR2 is YYEEEE in the germline V gene. CDR3 sequence: CASSLVRQGQFF. DNA of the CDR3: TGTGCCAGCAGCTTGGTCAGGCAAGGGCAGTTCTTC.

This clone was picked up one time. V gene TRBV5-1 combines with J gene TRBJ2-5; 8 positions agree with TRBD2. V lost 4 bases and J lost 5; bases outside the gene matches: 4. The CDR3 contains 13 residues. Germline V CDR1 and CDR2: SGHRS, YFSETQ. This CDR3 reads CASSGTRGETQYF. For the CDR3, the DNA is TGCGCCAGCAGCGGGACTAGGGGGGAGACCCAGTACTTC.

The genes are TRBV18 and TRBJ1-4; 8 bases map to TRBD1. V shed 10 bases, J shed 8 bases, and the junction held 9 bases outside the gene matches. This CDR3 spans 13 amino acids. Germline V gene lookup returns CDR1 KGHSH and CDR2 LQKENI. The CDR3 reads CATRQGREEKLFF. In DNA, the CDR3 is TGTGCCACAAGACAGGGGAGAGAAGAAAAACTGTTTTTT.

This clone was seen only once. The chain is built from TRBV7-9 and TRBJ1-5; a weak D match, TRBD1 (5 bases). V was shortened by 1 base and J by 2 bases, with 12 bases between the two germline ends. The CDR3 runs to 16 residues. From germline, CDR1 is SEHNR and CDR2 FQNEAQ (reference sequence). CDR3 DNA sequence: TGTGCCAGCAGCTTAGAACCAGGGTGGGGCAATCAGCCCCAGCATTTT. It encodes CASSLEPGWGNQPQHF.

The chain has TRBV2 and TRBJ2-7; possibly TRBD1 for D (6 bases). V was pared by 8 bases and J by 2 bases, with 16 bases between. This CDR3 has 14 amino acids. Germline V lookup: CDR1 SNHLY, CDR2 FYNNEI. As DNA, the CDR3 is TGTGCCAGCTCACCCCCGACAGGCGCCTACGAGCAGTACTTC. Its protein product is CASSPPTGAYEQYF.

The chain couples TRBV4-3 to TRBJ1-4; 8 bases map to TRBD1. Germline loops: CDR1 LGHNA, CDR2 YSLEER. The ends lost 0 bases at V and 8 bases at J; junction bases unmatched: 5. This CDR3 has 15 amino acids. Written as DNA, the CDR3 is TGCGCCAGCAGCCAAGATGCCAGGGGGCGAGAAAAACTGTTTTTT. Its translation is CASSQDARGREKLFF.

This sequence joins TRBV6-2 or TRBV6-3 and TRBJ2-7; tentative D call: TRBD2 (6 bases). Germline V gives CDR1 MNHEY, CDR2 SVGEGT. This CDR3 is 16 amino acids long. V lost 4 bases, J lost 4 bases, and 20 bases lay in between. CDR3 sequence: CASSLAGRKGGYEQYF. In nucleotides, the CDR3 is TGTGCCAGCAGTTTGGCGGGGCGTAAGGGAGGATACGAGCAGTACTTC.

V is TRBV11-3 and J is TRBJ2-7; possible D gene TRBD1, 5 bases. Deletions cut 1 base from V and 5 bases from J, with 9 bases between. CDR1 and CDR2 (germline): SGHNT, YENEEA. This CDR3 has 13 amino acids. The CDR3 DNA sequence: TGTGCCAGCAGCTTAGGGCAGGGCAACGAGCAGTACTTC. It is translated as CASSLGQGNEQYF.

This chain joins TRBV3-1 (or the pseudogene TRBV3-2) and TRBJ2-7; 7 bases are shared with TRBD2. In germline, CDR1 is LGHDT, CDR2 YNNKEL (reference sequence). V gave up 1 base and J gave up 2 bases; unmatched junction bases: 5. The length of the CDR3 is 15 residues. The CDR3 sequence: CASSQGGRAAYEQYV. As DNA, the CDR3 is TGTGCCAGCAGCCAAGGTGGGAGGGCCGCCTACGAGCAGTACGTC.

The chain has TRBV19 and TRBJ2-7; 9 bases line up with TRBD1. This CDR3 has 17 amino acids. The V gene's germline CDR1 is LNHDA and CDR2 SQIVND (reference sequence). V shed 5 bases and J 0 bases; nucleotides not matched to a gene: 11. CDR3 sequence: CASSLRITGGDSYEQYV. DNA for the CDR3: TGTGCCAGTAGTCTGCGTATAACAGGGGGCGACTCCTACGAGCAGTACGTC.

The V gene is TRBV7-9, the J gene TRBJ1-4, with D possibly TRBD1 on 5 matching bases. V was trimmed by 2 bases and J by 7 bases, leaving 14 bases between them. CDR1 is SEHNR and CDR2 is FQNEAQ in the germline V gene (reference sequence). The CDR3 contains 15 residues. The CDR3 reads CASSLSGSGSEKLFF. The CDR3 region has the DNA TGTGCCAGCAGCTTATCAGGGAGCGGTAGTGAAAAACTGTTTTTT.

This chain joins TRBV13 and TRBJ2-1; D tentatively reads TRBD1 or TRBD2 (6 bases each). Trimming removed 5 bases at V and 2 bases at J, with 19 bases between. Germline CDR1 reads PRHDT; CDR2 reads FYEKMQ (reference sequence). CDR3 length: 17 amino acids. CDR3 bases: TGTGCCAGCAGCACCCCAACGGGGGCCGGAACCTACAATGAGCAGTTCTTC. It encodes CASSTPTGAGTYNEQFF.

V and J are TRBV20-1 and TRBJ1-6; D remains ambiguous. The CDR3 runs 16 residues. Per the germline V gene, CDR1 is DFQATT and CDR2 is SNEGSKA (reference sequence). Trimming removed 3 bases at V and 0 bases at J, with 12 bases between. CDR3 residues: CSASGLVNSYNSPLHF. The CDR3 DNA follows: TGCAGTGCTAGTGGTTTGGTGAACTCCTATAATTCACCCCTCCACTTT.

This clone is a singleton in its sample. This chain uses TRBV5-6 with TRBJ2-5; 8 nucleotides align to TRBD1. CDR1 SGHDT and CDR2 YYEEEE come from the germline V gene. J was trimmed by 3 bases and V by 0 bases; bases with no gene match: 1. The CDR3 spans 14 residues. CDR3 nucleotide sequence: TGTGCCAGCAGCTTGGCGACAGGGGAAGAGACCCAGTACTTC. Protein product: CASSLATGEETQYF.

This chain's CDR3 is CASSSQRVAGDGTDTQYF. The CDR3 DNA is TGTGCCAGCAGCTCCCAACGCGTAGCGGGAGACGGCACAGATACGCAGTATTTT. The gene calls are TRBV7-3 and TRBJ2-3, with 9 bases lining up with TRBD2. With 4 bases clipped from V and 1 base from J, the junction kept 12 bases outside the gene matches. In germline, CDR1 is SGHTA, CDR2 FQGTGA. The CDR3 loop spans 18 amino acids.